These 13 T cell receptor beta chains were sequenced from one sample in a study of beta chain features in type 1 diabetes. Of the isolated RNA, all was reverse transcribed, and so the sequenced material was expressed TCRB transcripts. Sequencing was performed with immunoSEQ multiplex PCR; in TCRdb, only in-frame clones are kept and a portion is missing. The table has around 430,000 clones, approximately 28% seen once. The material sequenced was naive CD4+ T cells from blood. These receptors all come from a man between 18 and 29 years old in good health.

V is TRBV15 and J is TRBJ2-6; the D gene is possibly TRBD2 (5 bases). The CDR3 runs 15 residues. Looked up from germline, CDR1 is LNHNV and CDR2 is YYDKDF (reference sequence). V gave up 1 base and J gave up 2 bases, with 6 bases separating them. The CDR3 region is CATSRGGPGANVLTF. In nucleotides, the CDR3 is TGTGCCACCAGCAGAGGAGGGCCTGGGGCCAACGTCCTGACTTTC.

A few counts support this clone. This chain links TRBV7-2 with TRBJ1-1, with D uncertain. The CDR3 extends over 15 amino acids. Germline values: CDR1 SGHTA, CDR2 FQGNSA. V lost 1 base to trimming and J lost 0 bases, with 9 bases between them. CDR3 bases: TGTGCCAGCAGCTTAGTCTTCTCCCTGAACACTGAAGCTTTCTTT. Translation: CASSLVFSLNTEAFF.

The chain links TRBV4-1 to TRBJ2-1; 10 nucleotides match TRBD2. CDR1 is MGHRA and CDR2 is YSYEKL in the germline V gene. CDR3 length: 15 amino acids. After removal of 4 bases from V and 9 bases from J, the junction contained 9 bases not matched to a gene. CDR3: CASSPSGRAVSEQFF. The CDR3, as DNA: TGCGCCAGCAGCCCGAGCGGGAGGGCCGTCAGTGAGCAGTTCTTC.

V and J are TRBV29-1 and TRBJ1-1; weak D call: TRBD1 (5 bases). Trimming shortened V by 1 base and J by 0 bases, and 9 bases separated the two germline ends. This CDR3 is built from 14 residues. CDR1 and CDR2 (germline): SQVTM, ANQGSEA. CDR3 coding DNA: TGCAGCGTTGAAGCCCGACAGCTGAACACTGAAGCTTTCTTT. Translation gives CSVEARQLNTEAFF.

This clone occurred a few times. The J gene is TRBJ2-7, the V gene TRBV20-1; D may be TRBD1 (6 bases). The CDR3 consists of 11 residues. The V gene's germline CDR1 is DFQATT and CDR2 SNEGSKA (reference sequence). The CDR3 DNA reads as TGCAGCGGAACAGGGTCCGGCGAGCAGTACTTC. This translates into CSGTGSGEQYF.

This clone was counted between two and nine times. The chain recombines TRBV4-1 with TRBJ2-4, with D perhaps matching TRBD1 (6 bases). Germline-derived CDR1 and CDR2 are MGHRA and YSYEKL. The CDR3 has 14 amino acids. The V end was cut by 5 bases, the J end by 7 bases, with 15 bases between. In DNA form, the CDR3 reads TGCGCCAGCAGCAAGGGCCCAGGGGTTAACATTCAGTACTTC. Its translation is CASSKGPGVNIQYF.

This chain connects TRBV4-1 to TRBJ2-5; 12 nucleotides line up with TRBD2. V lost 4 bases to trimming and J lost 2 bases; unmatched junction nucleotides: 11. The CDR3 is 18 amino acids. The germline V gene has CDR1 MGHRA and CDR2 YSYEKL. The CDR3 loop is CASSPRLAGVMSQETQYF. The CDR3 coding sequence is TGCGCCAGCAGCCCCCGACTAGCGGGAGTAATGAGTCAAGAGACCCAGTACTTC.

To note about this clone: Other DNA sequences in this specimen translate into the identical CDR3. The V and J genes are TRBV5-1 and TRBJ2-7; D unclear. V lost 1 base and J 3 bases, leaving 5 bases between the germline ends. CDR1 SGHRS and CDR2 YFSETQ come from the germline V gene. This CDR3 is 12 amino acids long. This chain's CDR3 is CASSLLGYEQYF. The CDR3 DNA sequence: TGCGCCAGCAGCTTGTTGGGCTACGAGCAGTACTTC.

This clone was counted a few times. CDR3 in DNA: TGTGCCTGGAGTGTAGGCGTGGGGAACACTGAAGCTTTCTTT. It translates to CAWSVGVGNTEAFF. The V and J genes are TRBV30 and TRBJ1-1; D ambiguous. The ends were cut back, 0 bases at V and 1 base at J, with 9 bases in the middle. There are 14 residues in the CDR3. CDR1 is GTSNPN, CDR2 SVGIG, per germline (reference sequence). Full variable domain (rest looked up from reference TRBV30 and TRBJ1-1): SQTIHQWPATLVQPVGSPLSLECTVEGTSNPNLYWYRQAAGRGLQLLFYSVGIGQISSEVPQNLSASRPQDRQFILSSKKLLLSDSGFYLCAWSVGVGNTEAFFGQGTRLTVV.

This chain uses TRBV30 with TRBJ2-7, with a tentative D call TRBD1 (5 bases). CDR3 size: 14 residues. Between the trimmed V and J ends, which lost 1 base and 1 base, there was a span of 11 bases. The V gene's germline CDR1 is GTSNPN and CDR2 SVGIG (reference sequence). CDR3 DNA sequence: TGTGCCTGGAGTGGACAGTTGGGGTCCTACGAGCAGTACTTC. Its translation is CAWSGQLGSYEQYF.

V and J are TRBV4-3 and TRBJ2-7; the D gene is possibly TRBD1 (6 bases). The CDR3 consists of 14 residues. V was clipped by 3 bases and J by 5 bases, with 14 bases between them. Germline CDR1 is LGHNA and CDR2 is YSLEER. In DNA, the CDR3 is TGCGCCAGCAGCCAGGTGATTGGGGGCCACGAGCAGTACTTC. Amino acid sequence: CASSQVIGGHEQYF.

The chain uses TRBV5-4 and TRBJ2-1, with a possible D match to TRBD1 (5 bases). The CDR3 has 13 residues. Germline V gene data show CDR1 as SGHNT and CDR2 as YYREEE (reference sequence). Trimming stripped 4 bases from V and 5 bases from J, with 10 bases between. The CDR3 region has the DNA TGTGCCAGCAGCCCCTCCAGGGACAATGAGCAGTTCTTC. Its translation: CASSPSRDNEQFF.

The rearrangement links TRBV14 to TRBJ2-5; no clear D gene. The length of the CDR3 is 13 residues. CDR1 and CDR2 from the germline V gene are SGHDN and FVKESK. V was cut by 0 bases and J by 7 bases, with 9 bases left in between. This CDR3 is CASSQDLAGTQYF. CDR3 bases: TGTGCCAGCAGCCAAGATCTCGCAGGGACCCAGTACTTC.